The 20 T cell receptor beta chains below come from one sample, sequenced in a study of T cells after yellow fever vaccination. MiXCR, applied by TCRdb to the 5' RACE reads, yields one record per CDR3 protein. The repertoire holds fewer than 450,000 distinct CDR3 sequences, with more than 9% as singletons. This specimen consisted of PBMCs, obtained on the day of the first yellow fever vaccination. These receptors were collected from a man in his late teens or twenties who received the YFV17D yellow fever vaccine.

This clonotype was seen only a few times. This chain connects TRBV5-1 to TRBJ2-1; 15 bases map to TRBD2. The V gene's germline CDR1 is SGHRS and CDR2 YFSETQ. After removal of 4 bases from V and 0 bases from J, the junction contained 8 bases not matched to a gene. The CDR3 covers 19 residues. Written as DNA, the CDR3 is TGCGCCAGCAGCCCCGGACTAGCGGGGGGGGGGGGCTCCTACAATGAGCAGTTCTTC. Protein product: CASSPGLAGGGGSYNEQFF.

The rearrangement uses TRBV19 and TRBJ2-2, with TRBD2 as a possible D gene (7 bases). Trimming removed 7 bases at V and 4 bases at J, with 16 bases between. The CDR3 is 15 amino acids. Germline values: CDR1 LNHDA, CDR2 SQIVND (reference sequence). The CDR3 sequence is CASTPFGGATGELFF. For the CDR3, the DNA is TGTGCCAGTACCCCTTTTGGGGGGGCCACCGGGGAGCTGTTTTTT.

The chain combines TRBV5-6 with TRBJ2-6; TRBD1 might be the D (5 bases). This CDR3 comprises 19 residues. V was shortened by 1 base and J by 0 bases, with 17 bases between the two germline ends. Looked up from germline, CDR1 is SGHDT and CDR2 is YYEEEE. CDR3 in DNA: TGTGCCAGCAGCTTGTTAAGGGGTCTCTCTCTCTCTGGGGCCAACGTCCTGACTTTC. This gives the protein CASSLLRGLSLSGANVLTF.

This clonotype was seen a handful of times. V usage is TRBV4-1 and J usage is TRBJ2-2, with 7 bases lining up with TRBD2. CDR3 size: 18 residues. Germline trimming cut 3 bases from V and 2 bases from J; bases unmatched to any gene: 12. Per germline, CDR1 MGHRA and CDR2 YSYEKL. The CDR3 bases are TGCGCCAGCAGCCACAGACCCCCGGGGGGTAGCAACACCGGGGAGCTGTTTTTT. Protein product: CASSHRPPGGSNTGELFF.

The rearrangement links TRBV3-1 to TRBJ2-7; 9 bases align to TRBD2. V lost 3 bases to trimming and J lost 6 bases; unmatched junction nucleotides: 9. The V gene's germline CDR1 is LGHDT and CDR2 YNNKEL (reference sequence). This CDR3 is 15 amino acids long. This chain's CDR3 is CASSHTAGGPSEQYF. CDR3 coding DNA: TGTGCCAGCAGCCATACCGCGGGGGGGCCCAGCGAGCAGTACTTC.

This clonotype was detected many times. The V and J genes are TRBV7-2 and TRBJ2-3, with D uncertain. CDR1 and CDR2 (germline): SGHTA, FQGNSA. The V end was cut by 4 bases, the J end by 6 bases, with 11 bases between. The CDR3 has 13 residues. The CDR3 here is CASSSPFRDTQYF. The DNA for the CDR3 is TGTGCCAGCAGCTCTCCTTTCCGGGATACGCAGTATTTT. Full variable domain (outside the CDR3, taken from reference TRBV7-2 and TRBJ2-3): GAGVSQSPSNKVTEKGKDVELRCDPISGHTALYWYRQSLGQGLEFLIYFQGNSAPDKSGLPSDRFSAERTGGSVSTLTIQRTQQEDSAVYLCASSSPFRDTQYFGPGTRLTVL.

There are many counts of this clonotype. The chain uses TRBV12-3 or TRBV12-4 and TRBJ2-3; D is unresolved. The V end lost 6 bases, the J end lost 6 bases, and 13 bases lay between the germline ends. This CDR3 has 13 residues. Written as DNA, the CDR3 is TGTGCCAGCAGGGGGTCTAGTGCCGATACGCAGTATTTT. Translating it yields CASRGSSADTQYF.

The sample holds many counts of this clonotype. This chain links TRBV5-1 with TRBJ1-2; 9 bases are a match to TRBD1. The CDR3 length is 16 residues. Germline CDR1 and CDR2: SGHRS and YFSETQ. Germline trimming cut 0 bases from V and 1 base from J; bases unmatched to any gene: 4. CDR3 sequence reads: CASSLGWTGVNYGYTF. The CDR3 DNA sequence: TGCGCCAGCAGCTTGGGCTGGACAGGGGTTAACTATGGCTACACCTTC.

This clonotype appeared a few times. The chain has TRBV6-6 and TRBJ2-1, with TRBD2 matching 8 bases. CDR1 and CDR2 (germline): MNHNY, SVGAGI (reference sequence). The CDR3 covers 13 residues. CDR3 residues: CLSGGPSVVEQFF. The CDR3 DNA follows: TGTCTTTCGGGGGGGCCTAGCGTTGTTGAGCAGTTCTTC.

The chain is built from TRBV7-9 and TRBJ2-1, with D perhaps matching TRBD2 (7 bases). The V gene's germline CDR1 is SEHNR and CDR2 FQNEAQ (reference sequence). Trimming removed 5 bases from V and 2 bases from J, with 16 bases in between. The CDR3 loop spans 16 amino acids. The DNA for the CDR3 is TGTGCCAGCAGCCCAGGGGACGGGGGGCCCTACAATGAGCAGTTCTTC. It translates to CASSPGDGGPYNEQFF. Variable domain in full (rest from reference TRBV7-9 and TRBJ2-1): DTGVSQNPRHKITKRGQNVTFRCDPISEHNRLYWYRQTLGQGPEFLTYFQNEAQLEKSRLLSDRFSAERPKGSFSTLEIQRTEQGDSAMYLCASSPGDGGPYNEQFFGPGTRLTVL.

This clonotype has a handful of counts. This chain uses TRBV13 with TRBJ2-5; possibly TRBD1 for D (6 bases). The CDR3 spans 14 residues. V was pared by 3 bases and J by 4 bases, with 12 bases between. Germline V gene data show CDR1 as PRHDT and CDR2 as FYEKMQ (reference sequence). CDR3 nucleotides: TGTGCCAGCAGCTTCCCCCAGGGGTCAGAGACCCAGTACTTC. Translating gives CASSFPQGSETQYF. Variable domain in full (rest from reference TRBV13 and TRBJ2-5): AAGVIQSPRHLIKEKRETATLKCYPIPRHDTVYWYQQGPGQDPQFLISFYEKMQSDKGSIPDRFSAQQFSDYHSELNMSSLELGDSALYFCASSFPQGSETQYFGPGTRLLVL.

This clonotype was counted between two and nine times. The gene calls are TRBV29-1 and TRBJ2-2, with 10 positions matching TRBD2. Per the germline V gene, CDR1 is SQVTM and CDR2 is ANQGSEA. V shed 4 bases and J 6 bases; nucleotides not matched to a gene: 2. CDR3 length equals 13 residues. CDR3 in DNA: TGCAGCGTTGCCAGCGGGGGGGCCGGGGAGCTGTTTTTT. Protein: CSVASGGAGELFF.

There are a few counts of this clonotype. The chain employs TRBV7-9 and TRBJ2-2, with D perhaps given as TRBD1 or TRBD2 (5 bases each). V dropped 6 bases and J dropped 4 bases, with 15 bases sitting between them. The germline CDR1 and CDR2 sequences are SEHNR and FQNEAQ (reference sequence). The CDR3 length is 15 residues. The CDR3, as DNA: TGTGCCAGCAGACCCAGGGAGTATACCACCGGGGAGCTGTTTTTT. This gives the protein CASRPREYTTGELFF.

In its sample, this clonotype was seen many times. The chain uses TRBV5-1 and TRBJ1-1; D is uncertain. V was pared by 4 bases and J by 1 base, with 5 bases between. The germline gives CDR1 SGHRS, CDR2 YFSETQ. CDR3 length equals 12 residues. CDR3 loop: CASSKENTEAFF. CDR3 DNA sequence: TGCGCCAGCAGCAAAGAGAACACTGAAGCTTTCTTT.

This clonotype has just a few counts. CDR3 sequence reads: CASSLTGQQFF. CDR3 coding DNA: TGTGCCAGCAGCTTGACGGGACAGCAGTTCTTC. The rearrangement uses TRBV5-8 and TRBJ2-1; D may correspond to TRBD1 or TRBD2 (5 bases each). Trimming took 1 base from V and 11 from J, leaving 7 bases between them. The CDR3 consists of 11 residues. The germline V gene encodes CDR1 SGHTS and CDR2 YDEGEE.

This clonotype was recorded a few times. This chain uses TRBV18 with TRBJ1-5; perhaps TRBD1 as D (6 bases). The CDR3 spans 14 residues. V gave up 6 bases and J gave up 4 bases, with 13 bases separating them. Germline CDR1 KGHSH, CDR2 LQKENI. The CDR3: CASSSIQGNQPQHF. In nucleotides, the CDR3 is TGTGCCAGCTCCTCTATACAGGGTAATCAGCCCCAGCATTTT.

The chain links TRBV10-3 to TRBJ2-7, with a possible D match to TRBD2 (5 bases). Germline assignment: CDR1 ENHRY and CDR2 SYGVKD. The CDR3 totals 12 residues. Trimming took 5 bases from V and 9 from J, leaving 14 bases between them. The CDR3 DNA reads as TGTGCCATCAGTAACGCCGGGGTCGGGCAGTACGTC. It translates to CAISNAGVGQYV.

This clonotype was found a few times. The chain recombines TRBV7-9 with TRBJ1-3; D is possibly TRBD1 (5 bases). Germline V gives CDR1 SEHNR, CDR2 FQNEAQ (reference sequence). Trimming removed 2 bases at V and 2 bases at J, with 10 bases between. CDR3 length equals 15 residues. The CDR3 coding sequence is TGTGCCAGCAGCTTAACGTTGGGGGCTGGAAACACCATATATTTT. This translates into CASSLTLGAGNTIYF.

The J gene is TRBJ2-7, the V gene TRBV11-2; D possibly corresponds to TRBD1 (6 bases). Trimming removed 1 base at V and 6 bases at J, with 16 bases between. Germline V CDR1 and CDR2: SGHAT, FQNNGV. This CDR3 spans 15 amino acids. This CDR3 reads CASSLGRQGYGEQYF. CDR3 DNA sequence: TGTGCCAGCAGCTTAGGACGGCAGGGGTATGGCGAGCAGTACTTC.

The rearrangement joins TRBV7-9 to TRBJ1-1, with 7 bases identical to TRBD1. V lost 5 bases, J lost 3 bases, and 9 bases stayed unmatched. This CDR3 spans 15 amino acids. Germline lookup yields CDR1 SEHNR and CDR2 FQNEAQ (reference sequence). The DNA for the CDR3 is TGTGCCAGCAGCCCGGGACAGCACTTAGACACTGAAGCTTTCTTT. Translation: CASSPGQHLDTEAFF.